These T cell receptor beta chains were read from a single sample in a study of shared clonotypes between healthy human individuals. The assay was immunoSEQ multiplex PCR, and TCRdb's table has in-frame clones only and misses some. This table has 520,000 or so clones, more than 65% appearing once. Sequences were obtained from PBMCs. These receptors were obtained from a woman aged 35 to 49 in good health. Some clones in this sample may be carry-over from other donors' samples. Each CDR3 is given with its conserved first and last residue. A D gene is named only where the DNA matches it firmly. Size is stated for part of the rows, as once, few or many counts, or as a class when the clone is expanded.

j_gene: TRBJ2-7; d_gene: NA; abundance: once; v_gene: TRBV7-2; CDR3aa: CASSLPGTTSREQYF; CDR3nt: TGTGCCAGCAGCTTACCCGGGACAACCAGCCGGGAGCAGTACTTC
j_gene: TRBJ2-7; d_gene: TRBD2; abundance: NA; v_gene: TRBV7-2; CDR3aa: CASSLGDYSYEQYF; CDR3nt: TGTGCCAGCAGCTTAGGGGACTACTCCTACGAGCAGTACTTC
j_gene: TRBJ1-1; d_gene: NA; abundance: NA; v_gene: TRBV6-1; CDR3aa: CASSRDTENTEAFF; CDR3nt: TGTGCCAGCAGTAGGGACACGGAGAACACTGAAGCTTTCTTT
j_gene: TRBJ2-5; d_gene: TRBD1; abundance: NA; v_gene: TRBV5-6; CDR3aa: CASKERGHGLETQYF; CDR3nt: TGTGCCAGCAAGGAGAGGGGGCATGGTTTAGAGACCCAGTACTTC
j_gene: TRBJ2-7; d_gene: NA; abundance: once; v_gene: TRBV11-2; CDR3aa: CASSLDGPAYEQYF; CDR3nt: TGTGCCAGCAGCTTAGATGGCCCAGCCTACGAGCAGTACTTC
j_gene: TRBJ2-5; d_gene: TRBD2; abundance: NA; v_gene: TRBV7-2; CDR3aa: CASSPPWGSGRGKTQYF; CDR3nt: TGTGCCAGCAGCCCCCCCTGGGGTAGCGGGAGGGGGAAGACCCAGTACTTC
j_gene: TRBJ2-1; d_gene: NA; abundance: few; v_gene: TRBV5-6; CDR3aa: CASSWGRHSYNEQFF; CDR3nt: TGTGCCAGCAGCTGGGGACGCCACTCCTACAATGAGCAGTTCTTC
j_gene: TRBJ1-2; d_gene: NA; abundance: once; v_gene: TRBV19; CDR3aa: CASSIEFGNYGYTF; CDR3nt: TGTGCCAGTAGTATTGAGTTCGGGAACTATGGCTACACCTTC
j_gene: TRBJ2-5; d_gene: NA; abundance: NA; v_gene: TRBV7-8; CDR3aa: CASSPRGPGTQYF; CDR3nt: TGTGCCAGCAGCCCCCGGGGTCCAGGGACCCAGTACTTC
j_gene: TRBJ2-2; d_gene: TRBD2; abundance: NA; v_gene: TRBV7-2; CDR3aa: CASSPSGTSTYTGELFF; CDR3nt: TGTGCCAGCAGCCCCTCCGGGACTAGCACGTACACCGGGGAGCTGTTTTTT
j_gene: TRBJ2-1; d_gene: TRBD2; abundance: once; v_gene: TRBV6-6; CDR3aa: CASQRGRGEQFF; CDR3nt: TGTGCCTCCCAGCGGGGACGGGGTGAGCAGTTCTTC
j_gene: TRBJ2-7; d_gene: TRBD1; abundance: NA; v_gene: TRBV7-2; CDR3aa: CASTPGTGSFYEQYF; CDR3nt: TGTGCCAGCACCCCCGGGACAGGGTCTTTCTACGAGCAGTACTTC
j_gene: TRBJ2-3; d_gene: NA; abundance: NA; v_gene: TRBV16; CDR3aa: CASRGREMGTDTQYF; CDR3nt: TGTGCCAGCAGAGGAAGGGAGATGGGCACAGATACGCAGTATTTT
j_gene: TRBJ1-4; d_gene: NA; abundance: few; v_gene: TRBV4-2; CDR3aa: CASSPGQGDEKLFF; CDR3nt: TGTGCCAGCAGTCCCGGCCAGGGCGATGAAAAACTGTTTTTT
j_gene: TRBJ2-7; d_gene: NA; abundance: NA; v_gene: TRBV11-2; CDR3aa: CASSLGRGGEIEQYF; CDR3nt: TGTGCCAGCAGCTTAGGCCGGGGTGGTGAAATTGAGCAGTACTTC
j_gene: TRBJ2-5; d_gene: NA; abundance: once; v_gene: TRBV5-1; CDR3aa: CASSFPLIGGEGTTLYF; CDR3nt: TGCGCCAGCAGCTTCCCCCTCATTGGGGGCGAAGGGACTACTCTGTACTTC
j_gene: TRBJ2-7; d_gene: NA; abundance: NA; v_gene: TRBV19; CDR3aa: CASSIEGHSYEQYF; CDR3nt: TGTGCCAGTAGTATCGAGGGCCACTCCTACGAGCAGTACTTC
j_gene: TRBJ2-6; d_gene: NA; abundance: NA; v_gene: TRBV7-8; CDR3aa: CASSLFGASGANVLTF; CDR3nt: TGTGCCAGCAGCTTATTTGGGGCCTCCGGGGCCAACGTCCTGACTTTC
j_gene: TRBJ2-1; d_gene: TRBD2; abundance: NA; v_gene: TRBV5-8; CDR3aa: CASSLGTSGKSGYNEQFF; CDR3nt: TGTGCCAGCAGCCTCGGGACTAGCGGGAAATCCGGCTACAATGAGCAGTTCTTC
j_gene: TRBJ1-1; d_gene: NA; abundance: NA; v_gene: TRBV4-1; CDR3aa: CASSQEGRGVKTEAFF; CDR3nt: TGCGCCAGCAGCCAAGAAGGACGGGGGGTAAAGACTGAAGCTTTCTTT
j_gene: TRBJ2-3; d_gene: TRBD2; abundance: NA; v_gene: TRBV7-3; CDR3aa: CASSLGVVGGRLGDTQYF; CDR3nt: TGTGCCAGCAGCTTAGGCGTCGTGGGCGGGAGGTTAGGAGATACGCAGTATTTT
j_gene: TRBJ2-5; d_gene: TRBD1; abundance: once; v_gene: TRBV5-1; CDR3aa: CASSLAGTEEQYF; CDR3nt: TGCGCCAGCAGCTTGGCCGGGACAGAAGAGCAGTACTTC
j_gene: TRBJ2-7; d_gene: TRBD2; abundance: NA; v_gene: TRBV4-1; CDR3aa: CASSQLLAGAYEQYF; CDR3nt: TGCGCCAGCAGCCAACTCCTAGCGGGTGCCTACGAGCAGTACTTC
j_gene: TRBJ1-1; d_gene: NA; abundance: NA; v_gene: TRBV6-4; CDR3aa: CASSDIGVNTEAFF; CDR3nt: TGTGCCAGCAGTGATATCGGGGTGAACACTGAAGCTTTCTTT
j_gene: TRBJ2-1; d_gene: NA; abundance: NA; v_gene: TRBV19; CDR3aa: CASSRRSSYNEQFF; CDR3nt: TGTGCCAGTAGTCGTAGGAGCTCCTACAATGAGCAGTTCTTC
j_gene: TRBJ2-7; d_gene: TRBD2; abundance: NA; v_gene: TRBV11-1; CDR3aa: CATSGPGGSGLGEQYF; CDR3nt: TGTGCCACCTCCGGCCCGGGGGGGTCGGGGCTAGGCGAGCAGTACTTC
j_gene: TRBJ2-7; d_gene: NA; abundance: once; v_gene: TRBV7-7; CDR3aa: CASSFSYPSYEQYF; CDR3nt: TGTGCCAGCAGCTTTTCCTACCCTTCCTACGAGCAGTACTTC
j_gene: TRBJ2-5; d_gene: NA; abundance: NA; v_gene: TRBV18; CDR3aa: CASSPPGGLETQYF; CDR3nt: TGTGCCAGCTCACCACCGGGGGGCTTGGAGACCCAGTACTTC
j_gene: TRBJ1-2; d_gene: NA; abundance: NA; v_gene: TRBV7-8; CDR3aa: CASSVAGGRDYGYTF; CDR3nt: TGTGCCAGCAGCGTAGCCGGGGGTAGGGACTATGGCTACACCTTC
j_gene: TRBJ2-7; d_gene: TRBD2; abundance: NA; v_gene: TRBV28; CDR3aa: CASSPPTSGSSSYEQYF; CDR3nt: TGTGCCAGCAGCCCCCCGACTAGCGGGTCTAGCTCCTACGAGCAGTACTTC
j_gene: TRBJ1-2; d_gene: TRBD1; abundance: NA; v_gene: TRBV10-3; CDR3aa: CAISESSGTESHGGYTF; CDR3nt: TGTGCCATCAGTGAGTCGTCCGGGACAGAGTCCCACGGTGGCTACACCTTC
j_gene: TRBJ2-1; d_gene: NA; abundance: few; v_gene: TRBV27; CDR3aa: CASSTTRYNEQFF; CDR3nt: TGTGCCAGCAGTACCACAAGATACAATGAGCAGTTCTTC
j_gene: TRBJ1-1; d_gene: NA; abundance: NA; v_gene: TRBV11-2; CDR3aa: CASSFGGVTEAFF; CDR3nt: TGTGCCAGCAGCTTCGGGGGGGTCACTGAAGCTTTCTTT
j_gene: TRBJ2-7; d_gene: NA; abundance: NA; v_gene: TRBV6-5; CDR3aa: CASSYPLQCEQYF; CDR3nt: TGTGCCAGCAGTTACCCCCTCCAGTGCGAGCAGTACTTC
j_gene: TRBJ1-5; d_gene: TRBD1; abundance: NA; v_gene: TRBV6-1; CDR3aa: CASSRSGGSQPQHF; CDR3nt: TGTGCCAGCAGTCGGTCAGGGGGCTCCCAGCCCCAGCATTTT
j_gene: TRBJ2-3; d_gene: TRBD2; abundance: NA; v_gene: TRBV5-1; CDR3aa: CASSSGNSGSADTQYF; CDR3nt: TGCGCCAGCAGCTCGGGTAATAGCGGGAGTGCAGATACGCAGTATTTT
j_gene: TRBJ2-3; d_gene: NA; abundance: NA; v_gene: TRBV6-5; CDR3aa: CASSYSGRETDTQYF; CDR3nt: TGTGCCAGCAGTTACTCCGGGCGGGAAACAGATACGCAGTATTTT
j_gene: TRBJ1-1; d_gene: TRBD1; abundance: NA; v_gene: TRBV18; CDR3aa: CASSPRVRGPTEAFF; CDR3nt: TGTGCCAGCTCACCTCGCGTAAGGGGGCCGACTGAAGCTTTCTTT
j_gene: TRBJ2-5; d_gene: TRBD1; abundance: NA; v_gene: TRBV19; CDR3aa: CASSGRQGGNQETQYF; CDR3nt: TGTGCCAGTAGTGGAAGACAGGGTGGGAACCAAGAGACCCAGTACTTC
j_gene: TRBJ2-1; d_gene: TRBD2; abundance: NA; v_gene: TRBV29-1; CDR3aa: CSVEGGGTSGGEQFF; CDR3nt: TGCAGCGTTGAAGGCGGCGGGACTAGCGGGGGTGAGCAGTTCTTC
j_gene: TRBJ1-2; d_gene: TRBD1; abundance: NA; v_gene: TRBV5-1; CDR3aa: CASSPLTGGTGYGYTF; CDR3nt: TGCGCCAGCAGCCCACTCACAGGAGGGACAGGCTATGGCTACACCTTC
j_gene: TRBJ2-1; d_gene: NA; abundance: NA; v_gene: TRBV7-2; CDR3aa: CASSSVLDYNEQFF; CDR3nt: TGTGCCAGCAGCTCAGTACTCGACTACAATGAGCAGTTCTTC
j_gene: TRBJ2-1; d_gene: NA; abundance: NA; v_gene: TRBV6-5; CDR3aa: CASSAGHLSYNEQFF; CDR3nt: TGTGCCAGCAGTGCAGGGCACCTCTCCTACAATGAGCAGTTCTTC